The rows below give T cell receptor beta chains drawn from one sample of a study of beta chain features in type 1 diabetes. The method was immunoSEQ multiplex PCR; TCRdb's version includes in-frame clones alone and lacks a portion of them. The sample has over 300,000 clones, roughly a tenth seen once. Sequencing was carried out using central memory CD4+ T cells from blood. The receptors here all came from a man between 25 and 39 years old with type 1 diabetes. Each CDR3 is given with its conserved first and last residue. The order of the fields is J gene, clone size, V gene, CDR3 protein. Rows give clone size only sometimes, using once, few, many, or a class for an expanded clone.

j_call: TRBJ2-5; clone_size: few; v_call: TRBV6-7; cdr3_aa: CASAGQGRETQYF
j_call: NA; clone_size: NA; v_call: TRBV30; cdr3_aa: CAWRRQASYEQYF
j_call: TRBJ1-4; clone_size: NA; v_call: TRBV2; cdr3_aa: CASSEETGGEKLFF
j_call: TRBJ2-5; clone_size: few; v_call: TRBV18; cdr3_aa: CASSLQRAAGETQYF
j_call: TRBJ2-3; clone_size: NA; v_call: TRBV9; cdr3_aa: CASSVAAGGQYF
j_call: TRBJ1-5; clone_size: NA; v_call: TRBV7-2; cdr3_aa: CASSWTGEGNQPQHF
j_call: TRBJ1-5; clone_size: many; v_call: TRBV7-9; cdr3_aa: CASSLVGERQPQHF
j_call: TRBJ2-6; clone_size: NA; v_call: TRBV2; cdr3_aa: CASSYGRSSGANVLTF
j_call: TRBJ2-5; clone_size: NA; v_call: TRBV5-1; cdr3_aa: CASSSDRSQETQYF
j_call: TRBJ2-3; clone_size: NA; v_call: TRBV2; cdr3_aa: CASSAGTSPTDTQYF
j_call: TRBJ2-2; clone_size: many; v_call: TRBV7-2; cdr3_aa: CASSLQGNTGELFF
j_call: TRBJ2-6; clone_size: NA; v_call: TRBV28; cdr3_aa: CASSEAGANVLTF
j_call: TRBJ2-1; clone_size: NA; v_call: TRBV27; cdr3_aa: CASSPHLAGKNEQFF
j_call: TRBJ2-6; clone_size: many; v_call: TRBV18; cdr3_aa: CASSPVQGAYGANVLTF
j_call: TRBJ2-5; clone_size: few; v_call: TRBV5-1; cdr3_aa: CASSWTGQETQYF
j_call: TRBJ2-4; clone_size: few; v_call: TRBV18; cdr3_aa: CASSPEYSGAKNIQYF